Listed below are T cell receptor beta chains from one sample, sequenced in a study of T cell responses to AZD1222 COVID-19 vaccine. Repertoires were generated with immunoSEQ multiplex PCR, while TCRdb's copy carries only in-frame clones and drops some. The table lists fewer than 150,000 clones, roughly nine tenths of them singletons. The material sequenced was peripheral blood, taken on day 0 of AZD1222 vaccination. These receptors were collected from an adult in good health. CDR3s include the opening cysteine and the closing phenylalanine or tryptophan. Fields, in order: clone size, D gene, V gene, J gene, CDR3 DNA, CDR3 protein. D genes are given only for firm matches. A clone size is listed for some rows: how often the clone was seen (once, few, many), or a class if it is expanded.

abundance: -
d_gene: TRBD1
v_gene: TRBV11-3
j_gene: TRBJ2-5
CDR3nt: TGTGCCAGCAGCGTCAGGGGGCGCGAAGAGACCCAGTACTTC
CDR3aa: CASSVRGREETQYF

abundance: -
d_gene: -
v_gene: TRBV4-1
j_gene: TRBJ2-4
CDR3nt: TGCGCCAGCAGCCAAGAAGTTCACGGAACAGGTAACATTCAGTACTTC
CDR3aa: CASSQEVHGTGNIQYF

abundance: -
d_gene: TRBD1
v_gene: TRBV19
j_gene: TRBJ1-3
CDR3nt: TGTGCCAGTTATGACAGGGGGCTTGGAAACACCATATATTTT
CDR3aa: CASYDRGLGNTIYF

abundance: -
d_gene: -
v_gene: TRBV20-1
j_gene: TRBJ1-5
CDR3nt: TGCAGTGCTAGTTCATTTAGAGGGATAAATCAGCCCCAGCATTTT
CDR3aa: CSASSFRGINQPQHF

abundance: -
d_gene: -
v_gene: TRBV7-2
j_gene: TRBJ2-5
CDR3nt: TGTGCCAGCAGCCGCTCGGGGCCCCAAGAGACCCAGTACTTC
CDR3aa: CASSRSGPQETQYF

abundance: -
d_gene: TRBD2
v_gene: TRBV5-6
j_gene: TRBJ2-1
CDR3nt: TGTGCCAGCAGCTTGGGGTTAGCGGGGGGTCCCTACAATGAGCAGTTCTTC
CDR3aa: CASSLGLAGGPYNEQFF

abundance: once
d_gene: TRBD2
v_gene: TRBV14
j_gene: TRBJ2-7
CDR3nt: TGTGCCAGCAGCCAAGGTGTAGCGGGAAAGGGCGAGCAGTACTTC
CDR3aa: CASSQGVAGKGEQYF

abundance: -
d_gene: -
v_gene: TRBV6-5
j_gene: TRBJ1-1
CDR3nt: TGTGCCAGCAGTTACTCGAGGAGAGAGAACACTGAAGCTTTCTTT
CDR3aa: CASSYSRRENTEAFF

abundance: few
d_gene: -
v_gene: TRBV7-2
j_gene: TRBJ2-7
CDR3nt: TGTGCCAGCAGCCTTGCTCTCGGAGACTACGAGCAGTACTTC
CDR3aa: CASSLALGDYEQYF

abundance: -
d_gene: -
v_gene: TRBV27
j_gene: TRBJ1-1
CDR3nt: TGTGCCAGCAGCTTCGGATGGCGGGGGGTGAACACTGAAGCTTTCTTT
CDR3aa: CASSFGWRGVNTEAFF

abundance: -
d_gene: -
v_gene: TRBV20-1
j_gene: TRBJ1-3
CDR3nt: TGCAGTGCTAGTTATGGGAGTAGCTCTGGAAACACCATATATTTT
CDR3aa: CSASYGSSSGNTIYF

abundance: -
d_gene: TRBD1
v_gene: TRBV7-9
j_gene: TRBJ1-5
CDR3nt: TGTGCCAGCAGTTCTGCCGGGACAGGGAGTGCGGAGCCCCAGCATTTT
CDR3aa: CASSSAGTGSAEPQHF

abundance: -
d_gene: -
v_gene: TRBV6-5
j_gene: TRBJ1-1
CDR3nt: TGTGCCAGCAGTTACTCCTCCGGGGGCGCTTTTGGAGGGGCTTTCTTT
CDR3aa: CASSYSSGGAFGGAFF

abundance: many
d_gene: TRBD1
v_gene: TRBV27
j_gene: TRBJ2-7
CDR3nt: TGTGCCAGCAGTCCTTGGACAGGGGCTTACGAGCAGTACTTC
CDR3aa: CASSPWTGAYEQYF

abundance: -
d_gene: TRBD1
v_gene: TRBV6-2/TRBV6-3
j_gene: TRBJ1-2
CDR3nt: TGTGCCAGCAGTTACTCGAGGGGAGACAGGGAGAACTATGGCTACACCTTC
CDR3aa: CASSYSRGDRENYGYTF

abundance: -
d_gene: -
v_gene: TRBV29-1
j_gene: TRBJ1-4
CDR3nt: TGCAGCGTTGAAGACCGGCCGATGGGGATAGGAAAACTGTTTTTT
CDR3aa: CSVEDRPMGIGKLFF

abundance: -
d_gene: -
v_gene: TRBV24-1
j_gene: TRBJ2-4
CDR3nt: TGTGCCACCAGTGCGGGGAGGGCCAAAAACATTCAGTACTTC
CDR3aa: CATSAGRAKNIQYF

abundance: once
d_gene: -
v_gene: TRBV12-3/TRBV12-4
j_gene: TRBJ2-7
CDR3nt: TGTGCCAGCAGTTTAACTAGACCTTACGAGCAGTACTTC
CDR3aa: CASSLTRPYEQYF

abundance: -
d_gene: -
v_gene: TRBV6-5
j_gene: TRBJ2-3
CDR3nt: TGTGCCAGCGCACGGGGAGATACGCAGTATTTT
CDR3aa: CASARGDTQYF

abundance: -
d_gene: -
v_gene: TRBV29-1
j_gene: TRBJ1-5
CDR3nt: TGCAGCGTGGGGGACGGCAATCAGCCCCAGCATTTT
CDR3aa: CSVGDGNQPQHF